This TCR beta chain derives from a study of cytomegalovirus exposure and HLA in healthy donors. At collection, donors were nominally healthy, but unrecorded immune exposures were probable. The germline CDR1 and CDR2 sequences are SGHRS and YFSETQ. The V end lost 0 bases, the J end lost 10 bases, and 8 bases lay between the germline ends. The CDR3 spans 12 residues. The PCR employed 60 Vbeta primers together with 13 Jbeta primers. Method: immunoSEQ multiplex PCR; TCRdb's copy keeps in-frame clones and lacks some. The sample consists of roughly 150,000 clones, 80% to 85% of them appearing once. The specimen sequenced was PBMCs. The V call is TRBV5-1, the J call TRBJ2-1; D gene ambiguous. This TCR was recovered from a male donor in good health and CMV-seronegative. The CDR3 region has the DNA TGCGCCAGCAGCTTGGGCCCCGGGGAGCAGTTCTTC. Translating gives CASSLGPGEQFF.